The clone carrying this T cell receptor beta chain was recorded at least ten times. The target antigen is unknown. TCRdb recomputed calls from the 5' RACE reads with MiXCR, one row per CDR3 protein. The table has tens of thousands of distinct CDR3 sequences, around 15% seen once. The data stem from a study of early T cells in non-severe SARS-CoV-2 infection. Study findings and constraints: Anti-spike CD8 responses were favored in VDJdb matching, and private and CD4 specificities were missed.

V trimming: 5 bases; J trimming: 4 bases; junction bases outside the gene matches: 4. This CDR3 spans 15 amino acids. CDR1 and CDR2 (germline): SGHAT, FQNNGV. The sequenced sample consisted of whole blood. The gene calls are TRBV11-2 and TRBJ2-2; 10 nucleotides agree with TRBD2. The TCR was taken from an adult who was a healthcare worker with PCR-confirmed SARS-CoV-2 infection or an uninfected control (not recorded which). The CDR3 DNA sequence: TGTGCCAGCAGCCCTAGCGGGAGAGGCACCGGGGAGCTGTTTTTT. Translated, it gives CASSPSGRGTGELFF.